Given below is one T cell receptor (beta chain) in context. This clone's antigen is unknown. Per-nucleotide qualities are absent, and no much larger clonotype sits a single base away. The sample is drawn from a study of shared clonotypes between healthy human individuals (TCRdb year 2020). General notes on the study: Three men and two women, aged 18 to 49 years, made up the cohort. Per donor, three plates each were used for CD4 naive and CD4 memory, two for CD8 naive, and one for CD8 memory. To increase sequencing depth and limit assay-specific biases, TCR repertoire library preparation and sequencing were carried out by different laboratories using diverse techniques. Leukapheresis yielded between about 0.8 and 9.5 billion PBMCs per donor. Blood TCR repertoires of five healthy adults were deeply sequenced to estimate repertoire size and the extent of clonotype sharing between individuals. Study-level results and caveats: The small number of donors limited the genetic and exposure-history diversity represented. Sampling was restricted to blood, and TCR repertoires in tissues likely differ from the TCR repertoires found in blood. Roughly 5.2% of naive CD4, 3.5% of naive CD8, approximately 2.2% of memory CD4, and more than 0.35% of memory CD8 clonotypes were shared across several donors. Clonotypes shared by all four sorted-subset donors showed higher generation probabilities than non-shared clonotypes. Based on pairwise subsampling, the degree of clonotype sharing among donors was expected to be affected by sequencing depth. Rarefaction of sorted-subset datasets indicated incomplete sequencing despite the large sequencing depth. Larger estimated clonotype richness was generally found for naive subsets than for memory subsets.

Using the deep immunoSEQ assay, TCR CDR3 regions were amplified from genomic DNA by multiplex PCR. Genomic DNA extracted from each cell subset was distributed evenly over all wells of several immunoSEQ 96-well plates, and each plate served as one replicate. For sorted subsets, each replicate PCR was loaded with approximately 200 ng genomic DNA, equivalent to 25,000 to 30,000 T cell genomes. The purified libraries were quantified using a Qubit 3.0 fluorometer, sized with a Bioanalyzer 2100, and then quantified again using the KAPA Library Quantification kit. Each immunoSEQ 96-well plate was sequenced on its own single-read 150-cycle Illumina NextSeq 550 flow cell. The original methods were these. Because the immunoSEQ output held only junctional sequences and lacked quality scores, the filtering could not match the filtering applied to full-length reads. Sequences were annotated with PyIR, a Python wrapper for IgBLAST v1.9, using IMGT germline references to assign V/J genes and CDR3. Reads with weak V/J assignments (E-value above 1e-6), missing CDR3, stop codons, out-of-frame junctions, or ambiguous translated residues were removed. V3J clonotypes were defined by identical inferred V gene, J gene, and CDR3 amino acid sequence. Percentage overlap between repertoires was calculated by dividing the number of shared unique clonotypes by the size of the smaller repertoire. RTK rarefaction, the Chao1 estimator, and Recon v2.1 estimates of unobserved clonotypes were used to assess repertoire richness. Generation probabilities for all TCRbeta clonotypes obtained by the gDNA method from a few donors were computed using OLGA. Held by TCRdb, this immuneACCESS table contains in-frame sequences only and omits some clones. Under half of the omission traces to an unresolved V gene where checked; the cause of the rest is unknown. Clone size and V and J calls were adopted from that table, with D and trimming inferred from the DNA. This sample holds 200,000 to 250,000 clones; over 50% were observed only once. The top ten clonotypes cover over 8.5% of the sample.

Healthy HIV-negative adults with no recently reported acute infections or vaccinations were included as donors. All donors were Caucasian adults living in Nashville, Tennessee, USA. CD4+ T cells were enriched by magnetic negative selection, after which naive cells were positively selected on CD45RA and the negative fraction was taken as the memory subset. Blood was collected by leukapheresis, and PBMCs were isolated by Ficoll-Histopaque density gradient centrifugation and then cryopreserved in liquid nitrogen vapor phase. Analytical flow cytometry was used to check the purity and quantity of every magnetically sorted T cell population. Each sorted fraction had its genomic DNA isolated and then quantified by UV absorbance on a Nanodrop 2000c. Sequences SGHVS (CDR1) and FQNEAQ (CDR2) are obtained from the germline V gene. From V the trimming removes 0 bases and from J it removes 1 base, while the gene matches leave 2 bases of the junction unaccounted for. The cysteine opens and the phenylalanine closes a CDR3 of 16 amino acids. Kept here is only the CDR3 DNA, which spans 48 bases and is read in frame from base 1.

This TCR was recovered from a man aged 25-45 years in good health. Sequencing used memory CD4+ T cells sorted from blood. The sample's cell subset or site label, decoded: CD45RA-negative fraction. The rearranged chain carries TRBV7-8 and TRBJ2-7, with 11 bases in between that match TRBD2. Here is the DNA: TGTGCCAGCAGCTTAGCGCTAGCGGGAGGTTCCTACGAGCAGTACTTC. It translates to CASSLALAGGSYEQYF.